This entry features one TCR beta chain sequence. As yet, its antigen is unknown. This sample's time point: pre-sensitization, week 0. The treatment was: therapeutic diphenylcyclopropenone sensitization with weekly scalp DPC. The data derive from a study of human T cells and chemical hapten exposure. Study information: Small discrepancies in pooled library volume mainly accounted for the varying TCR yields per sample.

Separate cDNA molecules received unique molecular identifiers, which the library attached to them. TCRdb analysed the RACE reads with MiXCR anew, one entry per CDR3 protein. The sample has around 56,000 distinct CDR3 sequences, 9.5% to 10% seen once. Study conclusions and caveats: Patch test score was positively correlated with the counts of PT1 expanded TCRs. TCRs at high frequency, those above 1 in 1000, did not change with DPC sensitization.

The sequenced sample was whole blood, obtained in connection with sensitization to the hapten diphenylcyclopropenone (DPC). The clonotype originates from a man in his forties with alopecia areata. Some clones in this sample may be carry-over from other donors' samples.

CDR3 nucleotide sequence: TGTGCCAGCAACCGGGACAGGGACCGATATAGCAATCAGCCCCAGCATTTT. Its protein product is CASNRDRDRYSNQPQHF. The chain recombines TRBV28 with TRBJ1-5, with 9 bases aligning to TRBD1. The CDR3 sequence is 17 residues long. The V segment lost 7 bases and the J segment 0 bases; nucleotides outside the gene matches: 10. Germline CDR1 is MDHEN and CDR2 is SYDVKM.